This TCR beta chain stems from a study of response to subunit inactivated influenza vaccine (dated by TCRdb to between 2017 and 2018). Regarding the research as a whole: To follow how T cells responded to a trivalent subunit inactivated influenza vaccine, the researchers relied on deep quantitative profiling of the T cell receptor repertoire.

The research as a whole found: It was suggested by the authors that each seasonal influenza vaccination may recruit only a limited number of new T cells.

The CDR3 runs 13 amino acids, cysteine and phenylalanine included. Of the read, only the CDR3 DNA is kept; its 39 bases are in frame from base 1. Germline trimming amounts to 6 bases on V and 4 bases on J, with 3 as the count of junction bases outside the gene matches. Per the germline V gene, MDHEN is the CDR1 and SYDVKM is the CDR2. Library construction relied on RT-PCR. The sequencing machine was an Illumina HiSeq 2500. The public reads were reprocessed in TCRdb via fastp at Q25 and MiXCR, keeping in-frame beta chains. Here each entry gathers all rows of one CDR3 protein and keeps the most common genes and DNA. In this sample the table shows 500,000 to 600,000 distinct CDR3 sequences, approximately 10% of which occur a single time. Of the sample, approximately 11% falls within the top ten clones. This clonotype was seen a handful of times. The antigen this receptor binds is unknown. No base-level quality is on record; no much larger clone is a single base apart.

The data also belong to a second study, concerning T cells expressing NK-cell markers. The second paper further reports: 5'RACE template switching, by which a universal primer site and unique molecular identifiers were added, was used to make TCR beta cDNA libraries. TCR beta-chain repertoires were profiled in sorted CD3+CD56+NKG2C+, CD3+CD56+NKG2C- and CD3+CD56-NKG2C+ T-cell subsets from several donors. Among the eight sequenced donors, seven were HCMV-seropositive and one was HCMV-seronegative. In several experiments an anti-gammadeltaTCR antibody was added to restrict sorting to alphabetaTCR-expressing T cells. In more than five donors, the dominant CD3+CD56+NKG2C+ clonotypes were found to rank among the top 10 CD8+ clonotypes and to make up roughly 1.0-7.5% of CD8+ T cells. Those dominant clonotypes were again the most abundant among CD3+CD56-NKG2C+ cells in a handful of donors, at about 28.3-65%. It remained unclear whether the expanded NKG2C-expressing T cell clones were specific for HCMV antigens. The eight sequenced donors were randomly selected healthy volunteers, three men and five women. HCMV serostatus was determined by detecting HCMV-specific IgG in serum with a commercial ELISA kit. Ficoll density gradient centrifugation was used to isolate peripheral blood mononuclear cells from blood. For about 6 donors, unsorted PBMC were also used to sequence bulk peripheral blood T-cell repertoires. cDNA synthesis was primed from the TCR beta constant segment, followed by two successive PCR amplification steps. Sequencing of the libraries produced 2 x 150 bp reads on Illumina HiSeq 2000/2500, MiSeq or NextSeq. MIGEC handled demultiplexing of the reads and grouping by UMI, while MiTCR was used to assemble and quantify clonotypes. Only TCR cDNA sequences supported by at least two reads were kept to exclude erroneous sequences. The tcR package was used for downstream repertoire analysis, and clonotypes were matched between fractions using CDR3 nucleotide sequence together with V segment. VDJmatch was used to annotate antigen specificity against VDJdb, with one amino acid substitution in CDR3 allowed.

This receptor chain uses TRBV28 and TRBJ2-1; 7 central nucleotides agree with TRBD1. The TCR sequence derives from a man aged 50-60 years who received an inactivated influenza vaccine. Donor details come from another sample of the same person, matched by shared clones. The material was PBMCs from blood, obtained on the day of vaccination. The CDR3 protein is CASRRDRYNEQFF. The bases read TGTGCCAGCAGACGGGACAGATACAATGAGCAGTTCTTC.